These T cell receptor beta chains were read from a single sample in a study of T cells in Graves' hyperthyroidism and ophthalmopathy. Each CDR3 protein gets one entry after TCRdb re-called the multiplex PCR reads with MiXCR. The data hold about 380,000 distinct CDR3 sequences, with about 14% observed a single time. Sequenced input: blood. The receptors stem from a woman in her 30s with Graves' ophthalmopathy. CDR3s include the opening cysteine and the closing phenylalanine or tryptophan. Fields, in order: D gene, clone size, J gene, V gene, CDR3 DNA, CDR3 protein. D genes are given only for firm matches. Where a row states a size, it is once, few, many or the class of an expanded clone; other rows omit it.

TRBD1 | many | TRBJ2-2 | TRBV28 | TGTGCCAGCAGACCGTTACGAACCTTCTACCAGGGGGCGCGGGGGGAGCTGTTTTTT | CASRPLRTFYQGARGELFF
NA | many | TRBJ2-2 | TRBV11-3 | TGTGCCAGCAGCTTAGAAGGGTCGGGTCGCACCGGGGAGCTGTTTTTT | CASSLEGSGRTGELFF
TRBD1 | many | TRBJ2-5 | TRBV20-1 | TGCAGTGCTACCAGGGACAGGGCGAGGGGGGAGACCCAGTACTTC | CSATRDRARGETQYF
NA | NA | TRBJ2-7 | TRBV9 | TGTGCCAGCAGCGTAGGGATAGAAGGAATCTACGAGCAGTACTTC | CASSVGIEGIYEQYF
TRBD1 | many | TRBJ1-1 | TRBV20-1 | TGCAGTGCTACGCCACGGACAGGGGGCGGGTGGACTGAAGCTTTCTTT | CSATPRTGGGWTEAFF
NA | many | TRBJ2-7 | TRBV18 | TGTGCCAGCTCCCCCCGAAGCACAGGGAACTACGAGCAGTACTTC | CASSPRSTGNYEQYF
NA | many | TRBJ1-4 | TRBV5-1 | TGCGCCAGCAGCCGGACGGTAACTAATGAAAAACTGTTTTTT | CASSRTVTNEKLFF
NA | few | TRBJ1-4 | TRBV15 | TGTGCCACCAGCAGAAGGGGATTAACTAATGAAAAACTGTTTTTT | CATSRRGLTNEKLFF
TRBD2 | many | TRBJ2-7 | TRBV12-3/TRBV12-4 | TGTGCCAGCAGTATGGGACTACCTTACGAGCAGTACTTC | CASSMGLPYEQYF
NA | many | TRBJ2-1 | TRBV18 | TGTGCCAGCCAGGGTGGGGGATTTAATGAGCAGTTCTTC | CASQGGGFNEQFF
TRBD1 | NA | TRBJ1-2 | TRBV28 | TGTGCCAGCAGTTTAGACTCAATGGGACAGGGGCGGGGTAACTATGGCTACACCTTC | CASSLDSMGQGRGNYGYTF
TRBD1 | many | TRBJ1-3 | TRBV2 | TGTGCCAGCAGTTACAACAGGGGCTCTGGAAACACCATATATTTT | CASSYNRGSGNTIYF
TRBD1 | many | TRBJ1-2 | TRBV30 | TGTGCCTGGAGTGTTGGGGACAGGGCAGGGATTGGCTACACCTTC | CAWSVGDRAGIGYTF
NA | many | TRBJ1-4 | TRBV2 | TGTGCCAGCCTTCCCGAGGGAACTAATGAAAAACTGTTTTTT | CASLPEGTNEKLFF
NA | many | TRBJ1-1 | TRBV7-3 | TGTGCCAGCAGCCCAAAAGGGGGGGCAAACACTGAAGCTTTCTTT | CASSPKGGANTEAFF
TRBD2 | many | TRBJ2-3 | TRBV28 | TGTGCCAGCAGTGAACCGGGAGGGGGGACAGATACGCAGTATTTT | CASSEPGGGTDTQYF
NA | many | TRBJ1-5 | TRBV7-9 | TGTGCCAGCAGCTCTTCAAAACAGGGAATCAATCAGCCCCAGCATTTT | CASSSSKQGINQPQHF
NA | few | TRBJ2-3 | TRBV6-2/TRBV6-3 | TGTGCCAGCAGTTACGGAACAGGGACAGATACGCAGTATTTT | CASSYGTGTDTQYF
NA | many | TRBJ1-5 | TRBV27 | TGTGCCAGCAGTCCGACCGCGGGGGCGCTCCCCCCTCGAAGCAATCAGCCCCAGCATTTT | CASSPTAGALPPRSNQPQHF
NA | NA | TRBJ1-5 | TRBV12-3/TRBV12-4 | TGTGCCACCTCGAAATATAGCAATCAGCCCCAGCATTTT | CATSKYSNQPQHF
NA | many | TRBJ2-3 | TRBV6-1 | TGTGCCAGCCGGTTGGGCAAAACTAGCACAGATACGCAGTATTTT | CASRLGKTSTDTQYF
NA | many | TRBJ2-5 | TRBV13 | TGTGCCAGCAGCCCCGGCGGCAGGGGACGACAAGAGACCCAGTACTTC | CASSPGGRGRQETQYF
NA | many | TRBJ1-1 | TRBV30 | TGTGCCTGGAGTGCTTACAGTAACAGGGCGAACACTGAAGCTTTCTTT | CAWSAYSNRANTEAFF
TRBD1 | many | TRBJ1-5 | TRBV20-1 | TGCAGTGCTAGTCCCCCAGACAGGGGAAGTCAGCCCCAGCATTTT | CSASPPDRGSQPQHF
TRBD2 | NA | TRBJ2-5 | TRBV7-9 | TGTGCCAGCAGCATCAAATGGACTAGCGGGGACCAAGAGACCCAGTACTTC | CASSIKWTSGDQETQYF
NA | many | TRBJ2-3 | TRBV11-2 | TGTGCCAGCAAGGCTGGTGATACGCAGTATTTT | CASKAGDTQYF
NA | NA | TRBJ1-5 | TRBV19 | TGTGCCAGTAGTACAACTTCACAGGGAGGCAATCAGCCCCAGCATTTT | CASSTTSQGGNQPQHF
TRBD1 | many | TRBJ1-1 | TRBV10-3 | TGTGCCACCACGGTCGAGGGGGCCACTGAAGCTTTCTTT | CATTVEGATEAFF
TRBD1 | many | TRBJ2-7 | TRBV6-1 | TGTGCCACCAATCCGGGACAGGGCAACGAGCAGTACTTC | CATNPGQGNEQYF
NA | NA | TRBJ2-1 | TRBV5-4 | TGTGCCAGCAGCCCGCCGACTAGTAGGGTTAACAATGAGCAGTTCTTC | CASSPPTSRVNNEQFF
TRBD2 | many | TRBJ2-1 | TRBV29-1 | TGCAGCGTTGAGGCTAGCGGGGGGATAAATGAGCAGTTCTTC | CSVEASGGINEQFF
NA | many | TRBJ2-3 | TRBV3-1 | TGTGCCAGCAGCCCTCAAACGGCAGATACGCAGTATTTT | CASSPQTADTQYF
NA | many | TRBJ2-3 | TRBV5-1 | TGCGCCAGCAGCATAACCCTCACAGATACGCAGTATTTT | CASSITLTDTQYF
NA | NA | TRBJ1-2 | TRBV6-1 | TGTGCCAGCAGTGAAGGAGGCCCCAGGGTAGTCCGCTATGGCTACACCTTC | CASSEGGPRVVRYGYTF
NA | few | TRBJ2-7 | TRBV6-2/TRBV6-3 | TGTGCCAGCAGTTACGCAGGACCTACGAACTCCTACGAGCAGTACTTC | CASSYAGPTNSYEQYF
NA | many | TRBJ1-1 | TRBV6-6 | TGTGCCAGCAGTTACTCAACGCGGGGAGAAGCTTTCTTT | CASSYSTRGEAFF
NA | many | TRBJ1-1 | TRBV2 | TGTGCCAGCAGTGTCCTGCAAATGAACACTGAAGCTTTCTTT | CASSVLQMNTEAFF
NA | many | TRBJ1-1 | TRBV6-1 | TGTGCCACCGCCCGAGAGTTTTGGACTGAAGCTTTCTTT | CATAREFWTEAFF
NA | few | TRBJ2-7 | TRBV7-2 | TGTGCCAGCAGCCAGGGAGCCAGGGTCTACGAGCAGTACTTC | CASSQGARVYEQYF
NA | NA | TRBJ2-7 | TRBV6-1 | TGTGCCAGCAGGAGGGGACCTATCTACGAGGAGCAGTACTTC | CASRRGPIYEEQYF
TRBD2 | once | TRBJ2-3 | TRBV20-1 | TGCAGTGCTGCCTATAGCGGGGGGGCCAATACGCAGTATTTT | CSAAYSGGANTQYF
NA | NA | TRBJ2-7 | TRBV6-1 | TGTGCCAGCAGCTTAAGTGGGGTGCGCGAGCAGTACTTC | CASSLSGVREQYF
TRBD1 | many | TRBJ2-3 | TRBV11-3 | TGTGCCAGCAGCTTTCCTCGACAGGGAAGGAACACAGATACGCAGTATTTT | CASSFPRQGRNTDTQYF
NA | many | TRBJ2-7 | TRBV6-6 | TGTGCCAGCAGTTACTCGCCGGGGTACGGTGGCGAGCAGTACTTC | CASSYSPGYGGEQYF
NA | NA | TRBJ1-5 | TRBV2 | TGTGCCAGCAGTGAGAGAGGCTATAGCAATCAGCCCCAGCATTTT | CASSERGYSNQPQHF
NA | few | TRBJ1-2 | TRBV19 | TGTGCCAGTCGGGCAGCAACTCAATATGGCTACACCTTC | CASRAATQYGYTF
NA | NA | TRBJ1-2 | TRBV14 | TGTGCCAGCAGCCGCGACAGGCTCTATGGCTACACCTTC | CASSRDRLYGYTF
TRBD2 | few | TRBJ2-5 | TRBV20-1 | TGCAGTGCTAGAGATTGGGGGGGGAGTGGAGAGACCCAGTACTTC | CSARDWGGSGETQYF
TRBD1 | many | TRBJ1-2 | TRBV7-2 | TGTGCCAGCAGCTTAGTGTCAGGGGGTGGCTACACCTTC | CASSLVSGGGYTF
TRBD1 | many | TRBJ1-1 | TRBV6-1 | TGTGCCAGCACGGTTTCAGACAGGGCAGAAGCTTTCTTT | CASTVSDRAEAFF
NA | NA | TRBJ1-1 | TRBV7-2 | TGTGCCAGCAGCTTAGGCTTTGGACAGCCAAAAGCTTTCTTT | CASSLGFGQPKAFF
NA | many | TRBJ2-1 | TRBV9 | TGTGCCAGCAGCGTAGAAGGTCTTTCCTACAATGAGCAGTTCTTC | CASSVEGLSYNEQFF
NA | many | TRBJ1-4 | TRBV5-1 | TGCGCCAGCAGCTTACTCAGTAGGGATGAAAAACTGTTTTTT | CASSLLSRDEKLFF
NA | NA | TRBJ2-2 | TRBV28 | TGTGCCAGCAGTTATCGGGCTACGAACACCGGGGAGCTGTTTTTT | CASSYRATNTGELFF
NA | many | TRBJ1-2 | TRBV6-5 | TGTGCCAGCAGTTACGATGTTGGTGTTATGGGATCCGGCTACACCTTC | CASSYDVGVMGSGYTF
NA | many | TRBJ1-4 | TRBV11-2 | TGTGCCAGCAGCTTAGTGGTTGATGAAAAACTGTTTTTT | CASSLVVDEKLFF
TRBD1 | NA | TRBJ1-6 | TRBV11-2 | TGTGCCAGCAGCTTCCGGGACAGAAAATATAATTCACCCCTCCACTTT | CASSFRDRKYNSPLHF
TRBD2 | NA | TRBJ2-1 | TRBV6-2/TRBV6-3 | TGTGCCAGCAGCGTGACTAGCGGGGGGGGGGGGAACAATGAGCAGTTCTTC | CASSVTSGGGGNNEQFF
NA | many | TRBJ2-7 | TRBV20-1 | TGCAGTGTCGCCAGGGGCGGGGGTCCCTACGAGCAGTACTTC | CSVARGGGPYEQYF